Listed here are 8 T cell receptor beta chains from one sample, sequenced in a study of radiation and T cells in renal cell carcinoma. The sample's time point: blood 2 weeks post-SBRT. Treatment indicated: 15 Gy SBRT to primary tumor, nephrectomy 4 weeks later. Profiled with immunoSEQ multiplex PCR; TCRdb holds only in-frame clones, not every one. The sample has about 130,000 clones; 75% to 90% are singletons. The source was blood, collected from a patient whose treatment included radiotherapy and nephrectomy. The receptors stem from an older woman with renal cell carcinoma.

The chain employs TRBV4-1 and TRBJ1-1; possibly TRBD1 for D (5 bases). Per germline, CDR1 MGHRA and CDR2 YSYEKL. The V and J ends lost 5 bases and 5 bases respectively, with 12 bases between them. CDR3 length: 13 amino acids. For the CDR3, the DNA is TGCGCCAGCAGCACGGGGGGTAGGACTGAAGCTTTCTTT. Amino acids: CASSTGGRTEAFF.

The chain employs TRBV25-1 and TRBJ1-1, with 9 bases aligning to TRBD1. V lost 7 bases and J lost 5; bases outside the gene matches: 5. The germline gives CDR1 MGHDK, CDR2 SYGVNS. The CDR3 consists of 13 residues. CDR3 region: CASTRQGGTEAFF. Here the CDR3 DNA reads TGTGCCAGCACCCGACAGGGGGGAACTGAAGCTTTCTTT.

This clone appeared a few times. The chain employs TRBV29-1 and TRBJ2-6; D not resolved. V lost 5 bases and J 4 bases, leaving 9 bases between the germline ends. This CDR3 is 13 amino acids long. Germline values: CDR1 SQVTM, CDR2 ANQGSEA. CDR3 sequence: CSVRELGANVLTF. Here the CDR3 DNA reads TGCAGCGTTCGTGAGCTGGGGGCCAACGTCCTGACTTTC.

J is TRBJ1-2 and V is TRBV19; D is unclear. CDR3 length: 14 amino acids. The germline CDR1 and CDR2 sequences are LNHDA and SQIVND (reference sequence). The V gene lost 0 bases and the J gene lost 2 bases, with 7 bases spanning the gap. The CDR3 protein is CASSIDPLNYGYTF. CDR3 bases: TGTGCCAGTAGTATAGATCCTCTCAACTATGGCTACACCTTC. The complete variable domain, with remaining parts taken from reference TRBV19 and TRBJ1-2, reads DGGITQSPKYLFRKEGQNVTLSCEQNLNHDAMYWYRQDPGQGLRLIYYSQIVNDFQKGDIAEGYSVSREKKESFPLTVTSAQKNPTAFYLCASSIDPLNYGYTFGSGTRLTVV.

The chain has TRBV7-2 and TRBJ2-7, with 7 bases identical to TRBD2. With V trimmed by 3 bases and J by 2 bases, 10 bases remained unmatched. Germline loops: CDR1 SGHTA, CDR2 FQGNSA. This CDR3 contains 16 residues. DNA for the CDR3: TGTGCCAGCAGCTTGGACTCAGCGGGATTCCCCTACGAGCAGTACTTC. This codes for CASSLDSAGFPYEQYF.

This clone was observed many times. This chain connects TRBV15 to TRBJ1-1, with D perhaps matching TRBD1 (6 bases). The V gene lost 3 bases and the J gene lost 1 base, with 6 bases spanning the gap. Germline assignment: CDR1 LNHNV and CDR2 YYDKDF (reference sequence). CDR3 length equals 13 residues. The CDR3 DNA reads TGTGCCACCAGCAGGACAGGGAACACTGAAGCTTTCTTT. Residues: CATSRTGNTEAFF.

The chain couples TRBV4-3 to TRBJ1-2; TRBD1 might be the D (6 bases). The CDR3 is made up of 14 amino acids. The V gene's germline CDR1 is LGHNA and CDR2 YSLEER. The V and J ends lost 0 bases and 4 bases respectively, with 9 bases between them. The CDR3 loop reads CASSQEGGPYGYTF. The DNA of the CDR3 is TGCGCCAGCAGCCAAGAGGGGGGCCCCTATGGCTACACCTTC.

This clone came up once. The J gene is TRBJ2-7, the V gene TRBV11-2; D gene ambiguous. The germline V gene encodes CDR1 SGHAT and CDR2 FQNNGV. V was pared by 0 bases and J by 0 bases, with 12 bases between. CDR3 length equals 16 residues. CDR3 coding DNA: TGTGCCAGCAGCTTAGATGGAATACCCTTCTCCTACGAGCAGTACTTC. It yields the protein CASSLDGIPFSYEQYF. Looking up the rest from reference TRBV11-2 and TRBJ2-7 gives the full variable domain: EAGVAQSPRYKIIEKRQSVAFWCNPISGHATLYWYQQILGQGPKLLIQFQNNGVVDDSQLPKDRFSAERLKGVDSTLKIQPAKLEDSAVYLCASSLDGIPFSYEQYFGPGTRLTVT.